This T cell receptor beta chain was sequenced for a study of cytomegalovirus exposure and HLA in healthy donors. Across the study: Some 180 million T cells yielded around 120 million unique TCR beta sequences in earlier analysis.

Worth noting for this clone: Antigen: not known.

Study results and caveats: Per a later analysis, HLA-associated TCR beta chains showed more clonal expansion than other, equally common TCR beta chains.

The PCR used 60 Vbeta and 13 Jbeta primers. Clones were read by immunoSEQ multiplex PCR, and TCRdb kept only the in-frame ones, dropping some. The sample contains 78,000 or so clones, approximately 67% of which appear only once. The specimen sequenced was PBMCs. The receptor was derived from a male donor in good health and CMV-seropositive.

The CDR3 loop reads CASSPRRGAQREETQYF. CDR3 DNA: TGCGCCAGCAGCCCCCGGAGGGGAGCCCAAAGGGAAGAGACCCAGTACTTC. The chain joins TRBV4-3 to TRBJ2-5, with D tentatively TRBD2 (6 bases). This CDR3 is 17 amino acids long. V was shortened by 4 bases and J by 3 bases, with 21 bases between the two germline ends. Germline loops: CDR1 LGHNA, CDR2 YSLEER.